This entry is about one TCR beta chain. Its antigen is not known. Generated by immunoSEQ multiplex PCR, the TCRdb table keeps only in-frame clones and is missing some. Altogether 50,000 to 60,000 clones are present, under 85% being singletons, with the ten largest covering approximately 10%. Germline CDR1 is SNHLY and CDR2 is FYNNEI. V was shortened by 6 bases and J by 0 bases, with 11 bases between the two germline ends. This CDR3 has 14 residues. This sample is drawn from a study of T cell clones after liver transplantation. The study's findings and limits: Circulating graft-donor-reactive CD4 TCRbeta sequences fell significantly post-transplant in most of the 8 subjects.

V is TRBV2 and J is TRBJ1-1; D gene ambiguous. Here the sequenced sample was CD4+ T cells from blood, taken at the 22-month timepoint. The receptor was isolated from a human patient who received a liver transplant. These T cells may partly come from the graft donor. The CDR3, as DNA: TGTGCCAGCAGGATGACGGACGTGAACACTGAAGCTTTCTTT. It encodes CASRMTDVNTEAFF.